This T cell receptor (beta chain) originates from a study of persistence of HIV-infected CD4 T cells. Study summary: A couple of participants gave one leukapheresis sample; others gave up to roughly 180 mL blood repeatedly.

As regards this clone: The antigen remains unidentified.

This was the immunoSEQ version 4 assay in survey mode. Template was genomic DNA at 7.5 to 10 ng/uL, with up to about 1 ug used per sample. Clones were sequenced by immunoSEQ multiplex PCR, and TCRdb holds only the in-frame ones, with some missing. The table has approximately 8,000 clones, approximately 60% seen once. Study-wide results and limits: Within sorted populations, more oligoclonal TCRs accompanied more oligoclonal proviruses.

The stimulus was lysate of CMV-infected fibroblasts, around 10 ug/mL. Responding CD4+ T cells were sorted by upregulation of both CD40 ligand and CD69. Trimming cost V 1 base and J 2 bases, with 14 bases left between them. Germline V CDR1 and CDR2: MNHEY, SVGAGI. This CDR3 is 16 amino acids long. V gene TRBV6-5 combines with J gene TRBJ1-2; D gene ambiguous. This clonotype was obtained from an adult man with HIV who was CMV-seropositive. Specimen: CD4+ T cells sorted from PBMCs after 18-hour stimulation, collected from a patient who received antiretroviral therapy. CDR3 in amino acids: CASSYLHQKGNYGYTF. CDR3 coding DNA: TGTGCCAGCAGTTACTTACACCAAAAAGGCAACTATGGCTACACCTTC.